Below are 27 T cell receptor beta chains sequenced from a single sample in a study of T cells in Graves' hyperthyroidism and ophthalmopathy. RNA transcripts gave rise to amplified TCR beta CDR3 regions. The study used the HTBI primer set for a first-round RT-PCR of the TCR CDR3. TCRdb re-derived calls from the multiplex PCR reads in MiXCR, one entry per CDR3 protein. In the table there are hundreds of thousands of distinct CDR3 sequences, approximately 15% of which are singletons. The sample comprised blood. The receptor source for this set is a woman in her thirties or forties with Graves' ophthalmopathy.

This clonotype was recorded many times. V gene TRBV30 combines with J gene TRBJ1-1; TRBD1 matches 9 bases. The CDR3 spans 15 residues. After removal of 3 bases from V and 7 bases from J, the junction contained 12 bases not matched to a gene. Germline V gives CDR1 GTSNPN, CDR2 SVGIG (reference sequence). The CDR3 DNA reads as TGTGCCTGGAGCCCGGGGACAGGGATTTACGATGAAGCTTTCTTT. As protein: CAWSPGTGIYDEAFF.

This clonotype was found a few times. This chain uses TRBV19 with TRBJ2-7; 7 bases map to TRBD2. The J segment lost 7 bases and the V segment lost 5 bases, leaving 14 bases of the junction unmatched. CDR3 size: 15 residues. The germline gives CDR1 LNHDA, CDR2 SQIVND (reference sequence). CDR3 DNA: TGTGCCAGTAGTCCCTCGATGGGAGGGCCCGTTGAGCAGTACTTC. This encodes CASSPSMGGPVEQYF.

This clonotype has at least ten counts. V is TRBV2 and J is TRBJ1-6; D uncertain. CDR1 SNHLY and CDR2 FYNNEI come from the germline V gene. V lost 2 bases to trimming and J lost 6 bases, with 11 bases between them. The CDR3 has 15 amino acids. The DNA for the CDR3 is TGTGCCAGCAGTGAATCTCGGGGTTCTAATTCACCCCTCCACTTT. The encoded protein is CASSESRGSNSPLHF.

V and J are TRBV25-1 and TRBJ2-3, with 9 bases fitting TRBD1. The germline CDR1 and CDR2 sequences are MGHDK and SYGVNS. V gave up 4 bases and J gave up 7 bases; unmatched junction bases: 9. CDR3 size: 15 residues. This chain's CDR3 is CASSGPGQGWNTQYF. CDR3 bases: TGTGCCAGCAGTGGCCCGGGACAGGGATGGAATACGCAGTATTTT.

This clonotype was seen repeatedly, ten times or more. The chain carries TRBV2 and TRBJ2-7; D might be TRBD1 (5 bases). From germline, CDR1 is SNHLY and CDR2 FYNNEI. This CDR3 has 13 amino acids. V shed 6 bases and J shed 3 bases, with 12 bases lying between them. The CDR3 sequence is CASRKTQGYEQYF. The CDR3 DNA reads as TGTGCCAGCAGGAAAACGCAGGGCTACGAGCAGTACTTC.

The rearrangement uses TRBV20-1 and TRBJ2-3; TRBD2 matches at 13 bases. Trimming cost V 1 base and J 2 bases; bases outside gene matches: 6. The CDR3 is 17 residues long. CDR1 and CDR2 from the germline V gene are DFQATT and SNEGSKA (reference sequence). Here the CDR3 reads CSARGEGLAGTTDTQYF. CDR3 in DNA: TGCAGTGCTAGAGGGGAGGGACTAGCGGGGACCACAGATACGCAGTATTTT.

The chain is built from TRBV10-2 and TRBJ2-3; 15 bases fit TRBD2. Germline V gene lookup returns CDR1 WSHSY and CDR2 SAAADI. This CDR3 is built from 16 residues. With V trimmed by 5 bases and J by 5 bases, 5 bases remained unmatched. CDR3 protein: CASSPGLAGGIDTQYF. DNA for the CDR3: TGCGCCAGCAGTCCGGGACTAGCGGGAGGAATAGATACGCAGTATTTT.

In its sample, this clonotype was seen a few times. This chain uses TRBV12-3 or TRBV12-4 with TRBJ2-7, with a possible D match to TRBD1 (6 bases). The ends were cut back, 2 bases at V and 4 bases at J, with 9 bases in the middle. The CDR3 sequence is 13 residues long. This CDR3 is CASSLRQVYEQYF. In nucleotides, the CDR3 is TGTGCCAGCAGTTTACGACAGGTGTACGAGCAGTACTTC.

This clonotype was observed a handful of times. The chain uses TRBV10-3 and TRBJ1-5, with D possibly TRBD1 on 5 matching bases. CDR1 is ENHRY, CDR2 SYGVKD, per germline. This CDR3 is built from 16 residues. V shed 0 bases and J shed 11 bases, with 20 bases lying between them. CDR3 sequence reads: CAISESPSGGISAQHF. The DNA for the CDR3 is TGTGCCATCAGTGAGTCTCCCTCGGGGGGGATTTCGGCCCAGCATTTT.

A remark on this clonotype: A read error may be the cause here, since a much bigger clone is one base away. The chain has TRBV28 and TRBJ2-1, with 9 bases identical to TRBD1. Per germline, CDR1 MDHEN and CDR2 SYDVKM. The V segment lost 10 bases and the J segment 8 bases; nucleotides outside the gene matches: 15. CDR3 length: 15 residues. CDR3 DNA: TGTGCCAACAAACCACGGGACAGGGCTTTGGATGAGCAGTTCTTC. Translating it yields CANKPRDRALDEQFF.

With regard to this clonotype: This clone may be a read error of a much larger clone one base away. The rearrangement uses TRBV5-5 and TRBJ2-3; TRBD1 aligns across 12 bases. Trimming took 4 bases from V and 4 from J; bases not matched to a gene: 4. CDR3 length: 15 amino acids. The germline V gene encodes CDR1 SGHKS and CDR2 YYEKEE (reference sequence). The CDR3 region is CASSPGTGGPDTQYF. CDR3 bases: TGTGCCAGCAGCCCCGGGACAGGGGGCCCAGATACGCAGTATTTT.

The chain is built from TRBV7-9 and TRBJ2-7, with D possibly being TRBD1 or TRBD2 (5 bases each). Trimming pared 4 bases from V and 2 bases from J, leaving 15 bases between. The CDR3 runs 15 residues. Germline V gives CDR1 SEHNR, CDR2 FQNEAQ (reference sequence). CDR3: CASSSSRDQPYEQYF. In DNA form, the CDR3 reads TGTGCCAGCAGCTCAAGCCGGGACCAACCCTACGAGCAGTACTTC.

A few counts support this clonotype. The chain recombines TRBV9 with TRBJ2-6, with 8 bases aligning to TRBD1. This CDR3 has 16 residues. The V gene's germline CDR1 is SGDLS and CDR2 YYNGEE. J lost 0 bases, V lost 4 bases, and 3 bases had no gene match. As DNA, the CDR3 is TGTGCCAGCAGCCGGACAGGGCTCTCTGGGGCCAACGTCCTGACTTTC. Its protein product is CASSRTGLSGANVLTF.

In this sample, this clonotype turned up a few times. The V gene is TRBV5-1, the J gene TRBJ2-1; D unclear. This CDR3 spans 13 amino acids. Germline-derived CDR1 and CDR2 are SGHRS and YFSETQ. The ends were cut back, 0 bases at V and 10 bases at J, with 11 bases in the middle. The CDR3 loop reads CASSLALVEEQFF. The CDR3 DNA follows: TGCGCCAGCAGCTTGGCCTTGGTAGAAGAGCAGTTCTTC.

This clonotype was picked up many times. The V and J genes are TRBV7-2 and TRBJ1-6, with TRBD1 as a possible D gene (5 bases). V lost 4 bases and J lost 11, with 9 bases in between. Germline-derived CDR1 and CDR2 are SGHTA and FQGNSA. CDR3 length: 12 amino acids. The CDR3 sequence is CASSYLGAPLHF. The CDR3 DNA reads as TGTGCCAGCAGCTATCTAGGGGCACCCCTCCACTTT.

This clonotype was counted only a few times. This chain links TRBV2 with TRBJ2-7; TRBD1 matches 8 bases. This CDR3 has 14 residues. The J segment lost 7 bases and the V segment lost 4 bases, leaving 9 bases of the junction unmatched. CDR1 and CDR2 from the germline V gene are SNHLY and FYNNEI. The chain's CDR3 is CASSVQETGVEQYF. In DNA form, the CDR3 reads TGTGCCAGCAGTGTTCAGGAGACAGGGGTTGAGCAGTACTTC.

This clonotype was counted many times. The gene calls are TRBV27 and TRBJ2-7, with D hard to call. V lost 0 bases and J lost 3, with 6 bases in between. The germline V gene has CDR1 MNHEY and CDR2 SMNVEV (reference sequence). The CDR3 is 13 amino acids. DNA for the CDR3: TGTGCCAGCAGTTTATCATTAGGCTACGAGCAGTACTTC. Translation gives CASSLSLGYEQYF.

This clonotype was found many times. The V gene is TRBV28, the J gene TRBJ2-5; 7 bases line up with TRBD2. Germline V CDR1 and CDR2: MDHEN, SYDVKM. J was trimmed by 6 bases and V by 2 bases; bases with no gene match: 3. There are 13 residues in the CDR3. The CDR3 here is CASSLGGVKTQYF. CDR3 in DNA: TGTGCCAGCAGTTTAGGGGGGGTAAAGACCCAGTACTTC.

The sample holds many counts of this clonotype. V gene TRBV13 combines with J gene TRBJ2-3, with TRBD2 matching 12 bases. CDR1 is PRHDT and CDR2 is FYEKMQ in the germline V gene (reference sequence). J lost 0 bases, V lost 4 bases, and 5 bases had no gene match. This CDR3 is 17 amino acids long. This CDR3 reads CASSSSGGAASTDTQYF. In nucleotides, the CDR3 is TGTGCCAGCAGCTCTAGCGGGGGGGCCGCTAGCACAGATACGCAGTATTTT.

The chain combines TRBV5-5 with TRBJ1-2, with D perhaps TRBD1 (5 bases). CDR3 size: 15 residues. CDR1 and CDR2 from the germline V gene are SGHKS and YYEKEE (reference sequence). Trimming removed 6 bases at V and 0 bases at J, with 15 bases between. CDR3 sequence: CASTPDSGANYGYTF. The CDR3 nucleotides are TGTGCCAGCACCCCCGACAGCGGAGCTAACTATGGCTACACCTTC.

This clonotype was recorded at least ten times. The chain has TRBV15 and TRBJ1-1; D unclear. In germline, CDR1 is LNHNV, CDR2 YYDKDF (reference sequence). This CDR3 region has 13 residues. The germline V and J ends were trimmed by 5 bases and 4 bases, with 11 bases remaining between them. DNA of the CDR3: TGTGCCACCAGCGGCCTTTCTGTCACTGAAGCTTTCTTT. Amino acids: CATSGLSVTEAFF.

At least ten counts were recorded for this clonotype. The chain combines TRBV2 with TRBJ2-1; D not certain. The CDR3 is 13 residues long. V was pared by 7 bases and J by 7 bases, with 14 bases between. Germline CDR1 reads SNHLY; CDR2 reads FYNNEI. For the CDR3, the DNA is TGTGCCAGCATCCTTTCAGACGGAAATGAGCAGTTCTTC. This sequence encodes CASILSDGNEQFF.

This chain uses TRBV5-4 with TRBJ2-1; D not certain. With 4 bases removed from V and 9 bases from J, the gap between germline ends came to 11 bases. Germline V gene sequence: CDR1 SGHNT, CDR2 YYREEE (reference sequence). CDR3 size: 12 residues. CDR3 sequence (DNA): TGTGCCAGCAGCACCTACACCGGTGAGCAGTTCTTC. This gives the protein CASSTYTGEQFF.

Ten or more counts support this clonotype. V gene TRBV20-1 combines with J gene TRBJ1-4; tentative D call: TRBD1 (6 bases). Per germline, CDR1 DFQATT and CDR2 SNEGSKA (reference sequence). V was clipped by 6 bases and J by 0 bases, with 11 bases between them. This CDR3 has 14 amino acids. Written as DNA, the CDR3 is TGCAGTGCCGGCGGGACACCAACTAATGAAAAACTGTTTTTT. Translation gives CSAGGTPTNEKLFF.

This clonotype was found a few times. The rearrangement uses TRBV29-1 and TRBJ2-3, with D uncertain. V gave up 3 bases and J gave up 2 bases, with 15 bases separating them. The germline V gene has CDR1 SQVTM and CDR2 ANQGSEA. CDR3 length equals 15 residues. The CDR3 region is CSVEVAHQPTDTQYF. The CDR3 DNA follows: TGCAGCGTTGAGGTTGCGCATCAACCCACAGATACGCAGTATTTT.

This clonotype has ten or more counts. This chain joins TRBV11-2 and TRBJ2-7, with D uncertain. The V end was cut by 2 bases, the J end by 2 bases, with 16 bases between. The CDR3 runs to 16 residues. Germline V gives CDR1 SGHAT, CDR2 FQNNGV. DNA for the CDR3: TGTGCCAGCAGCTTATACGAGGCAGCCCTTGCCTACGAGCAGTACTTC. It yields the protein CASSLYEAALAYEQYF.

The gene calls are TRBV5-4 and TRBJ1-1; 7 bases fit TRBD1. This CDR3 has 17 amino acids. Germline-derived CDR1 and CDR2 are SGHNT and YYREEE (reference sequence). The trim removed 4 bases at V and 0 bases at J, leaving 12 bases unmatched. CDR3 residues: CASSPPGQKTMNTEAFF. The CDR3 DNA reads as TGTGCCAGCAGCCCTCCGGGACAGAAGACGATGAACACTGAAGCTTTCTTT.